Listed here are 26 T cell receptor beta chains from one sample, sequenced in a study of cytomegalovirus exposure and HLA in healthy donors. In the PCR, 60 Vbeta and 13 Jbeta primers were used. Only in-frame clones appear in the TCRdb table, and some are missing; sequencing was by immunoSEQ multiplex PCR. The sample has roughly 260,000 clones, approximately 84% seen once. Sequencing was carried out using PBMCs. The receptors were gathered from a woman between 40 and 50 years old in good health and CMV-seropositive.

This chain joins TRBV6-5 and TRBJ2-2; possible D gene TRBD2, 5 bases. V lost 6 bases, J lost 6 bases, and 8 bases lay in between. The CDR3 contains 12 residues. The V gene's germline CDR1 is MNHEY and CDR2 SVGAGI. CDR3 sequence (DNA): TGTGCCAGCAGGACTAACGCCGGGGAGCTGTTTTTT. This encodes CASRTNAGELFF.

This CDR3 reads CSAIRQASSYEQYF. The CDR3 nucleotides are TGCAGCGCGATACGACAGGCGAGCTCCTACGAGCAGTACTTC. This chain connects TRBV29-1 to TRBJ2-7; the D gene is possibly TRBD1 (6 bases). CDR1 is SQVTM, CDR2 ANQGSEA, per germline. V shed 7 bases and J shed 0 bases, with 16 bases lying between them. The CDR3 spans 14 residues.

This rearrangement joins TRBV2 to TRBJ1-4, with D tentatively TRBD1 (6 bases). The CDR3 is made up of 17 amino acids. Germline V gene lookup returns CDR1 SNHLY and CDR2 FYNNEI. Trimming took 3 bases from V and 8 from J, leaving 22 bases between them. The CDR3 coding sequence is TGTGCCAGCAGTGACTCCGGGGGGGCCCCGGTCGGGGAAAAACTGTTTTTT. This codes for CASSDSGGAPVGEKLFF.

The J gene is TRBJ1-2, the V gene TRBV7-8, with a weak D call TRBD1 (5 bases). Germline-derived CDR1 and CDR2 are SGHVS and FQNEAQ. The V gene lost 5 bases and the J gene lost 4 bases, with 11 bases spanning the gap. The CDR3 is 13 residues long. For the CDR3, the DNA is TGTGCCAGCAGCCCCCGACAGTCCTATGGCTACACCTTC. Protein product: CASSPRQSYGYTF.

The J gene is TRBJ1-2, the V gene TRBV28, with a tentative D call TRBD1 (5 bases). Trimming took 6 bases from V and 8 from J, leaving 28 bases between them. This CDR3 contains 17 residues. CDR1 is MDHEN and CDR2 is SYDVKM in the germline V gene. This CDR3 reads CASSRLGHDRLSGGYTF. The DNA of the CDR3 is TGTGCCAGCAGCCGATTAGGACACGACCGTCTGTCCGGGGGCTACACCTTC.

V usage is TRBV19 and J usage is TRBJ2-7; tentatively, D is TRBD2 (5 bases). Germline CDR1 is LNHDA and CDR2 is SQIVND (reference sequence). The V gene lost 1 base and the J gene lost 3 bases, with 13 bases spanning the gap. The CDR3 consists of 15 residues. The CDR3 DNA reads TGTGCCAGTAGTATAGTTCGGGGATCAGGCTACGAGCAGTACTTC. This gives the protein CASSIVRGSGYEQYF.

The rearrangement links TRBV29-1 to TRBJ2-1, with TRBD1 as a possible D gene (6 bases). CDR3 size: 14 residues. V was trimmed by 7 bases and J by 0 bases, leaving 13 bases between them. Looked up from germline, CDR1 is SQVTM and CDR2 is ANQGSEA. The CDR3: CSAAPDSSYNEQFF. The CDR3 nucleotides are TGCAGCGCGGCCCCGGACAGCTCCTACAATGAGCAGTTCTTC.

V and J are TRBV5-6 and TRBJ2-3; D remains unclear. The CDR3 is made up of 12 amino acids. The germline V gene encodes CDR1 SGHDT and CDR2 YYEEEE. V was shortened by 1 base and J by 5 bases, with 5 bases between the two germline ends. CDR3 loop: CASSLPLDTQYF. The CDR3 bases are TGTGCCAGCAGCTTGCCACTAGATACGCAGTATTTT.

The chain is built from TRBV2 and TRBJ2-1, with TRBD2 as a possible D gene (6 bases). Germline lookup yields CDR1 SNHLY and CDR2 FYNNEI. This CDR3 contains 16 residues. V lost 7 bases to trimming and J lost 7 bases, with 23 bases between them. The CDR3 sequence: CASIRGTWGVGNEQFF. The CDR3 DNA reads TGTGCCAGCATAAGGGGCACCTGGGGGGTTGGGAATGAGCAGTTCTTC.

V is TRBV10-3 and J is TRBJ2-7, with 8 bases aligning to TRBD2. The ends lost 6 bases at V and 6 bases at J; junction bases unmatched: 7. The CDR3 consists of 13 residues. Germline CDR1 and CDR2: ENHRY and SYGVKD. CDR3 in DNA: TGTGCCATCAGGCCAGCGGGAGTGTTCGAGCAGTACTTC. It is translated as CAIRPAGVFEQYF.

The chain uses TRBV30 and TRBJ1-4; TRBD1 matches 12 bases. V shed 1 base, J shed 9 bases, and the junction held 0 bases outside the gene matches. From germline, CDR1 is GTSNPN and CDR2 SVGIG (reference sequence). This CDR3 spans 13 amino acids. CDR3 residues: CAWSGDRGQKLFF. The CDR3 coding sequence is TGTGCCTGGAGTGGGGACAGGGGGCAAAAACTGTTTTTT.

V is TRBV19 and J is TRBJ1-4; D gene uncertain. CDR3 size: 15 residues. Trimming took off 7 bases at V and 7 bases at J, with 19 bases between the two ends. Per germline, CDR1 LNHDA and CDR2 SQIVND (reference sequence). The CDR3 region has the DNA TGTGCCAGTACCCATTTGGGCCCGGGAGGTGAAAAACTGTTTTTT. Translation gives CASTHLGPGGEKLFF.

The chain couples TRBV7-8 to TRBJ2-3, with TRBD2 matching over 10 bases. The CDR3 has 13 residues. CDR1 is SGHVS, CDR2 FQNEAQ, per germline. The V gene end was trimmed by 5 bases and the J gene end by 13 bases; junction bases not matched to a gene: 9. The CDR3 DNA follows: TGTGCCAGCAGCCTACTAGCGGGGTCCCTGGAGTATTTT. Its translation: CASSLLAGSLEYF.

This clone came up a few times. This chain joins TRBV6-6 and TRBJ2-1; 8 bases map to TRBD2. The J segment lost 6 bases and the V segment lost 7 bases, leaving 8 bases of the junction unmatched. CDR1 is MNHNY and CDR2 is SVGAGI in the germline V gene (reference sequence). The length of the CDR3 is 14 residues. CDR3 sequence: CASTTRGGGNEQFF. The CDR3 DNA follows: TGTGCCAGCACCACTCGGGGGGGAGGCAATGAGCAGTTCTTC.

This clone showed up just once. This chain uses TRBV6-1 with TRBJ1-2; D unresolved. V was clipped by 1 base and J by 4 bases, with 10 bases between them. CDR1 is MNHNS and CDR2 is SASEGT in the germline V gene. The CDR3 consists of 14 residues. This CDR3 is CASSEEGGPYGYTF. CDR3 sequence (DNA): TGTGCCAGCAGTGAAGAAGGAGGGCCCTATGGCTACACCTTC.

This clone was detected once. This sequence joins TRBV6-5 and TRBJ1-6; 10 positions agree with TRBD1. The CDR3 spans 14 residues. J gave up 9 bases and V 4 bases, and 3 bases lay outside the gene matches. Per the germline V gene, CDR1 is MNHEY and CDR2 is SVGAGI. In DNA, the CDR3 is TGTGCCAGCAGTTGGGACAGGGGCGGTTCACCCCTCCACTTT. Amino acid sequence: CASSWDRGGSPLHF.

The chain recombines TRBV19 with TRBJ1-2, with D maybe TRBD1 (5 bases). Germline CDR1 and CDR2: LNHDA and SQIVND (reference sequence). The CDR3 sequence is 15 residues long. V was clipped by 6 bases and J by 4 bases, with 18 bases between them. In DNA, the CDR3 is TGTGCCAGTAGAAGACGGGAGGACACCCTCTATGGCTACACCTTC. It translates to CASRRREDTLYGYTF.

This clone appeared once. The genes are TRBV19 and TRBJ2-5, with D unclear. V was cut by 3 bases and J by 5 bases, with 10 bases left in between. Germline loops: CDR1 LNHDA, CDR2 SQIVND (reference sequence). The CDR3 consists of 13 residues. This CDR3 is CASSITDRETQYF. Written as DNA, the CDR3 is TGTGCCAGTAGTATTACAGATCGGGAGACCCAGTACTTC.

The V gene is TRBV4-2, the J gene TRBJ2-2, with D tentatively TRBD1 (5 bases). The germline V and J ends were trimmed by 1 base and 1 base, with 10 bases remaining between them. Per germline, CDR1 LGHNA and CDR2 YNFKEQ. This CDR3 has 16 residues. CDR3 amino acids: CASSQVWQGNTGELFF. The CDR3, as DNA: TGTGCCAGCAGCCAAGTGTGGCAGGGGAACACCGGGGAGCTGTTTTTT.

This clone has just a few counts. The CDR3 protein is CASLKMGANNYGYTF. CDR3 bases: TGTGCCAGCCTGAAAATGGGAGCGAATAACTATGGCTACACCTTC. The rearrangement links TRBV2 to TRBJ1-2; D not resolved. Germline V CDR1 and CDR2: SNHLY, FYNNEI. The CDR3 has 15 amino acids. The V end lost 8 bases, the J end lost 1 base, and 17 bases lay between the germline ends.

This chain joins TRBV6-6 and TRBJ2-7; the match to TRBD1 covers 10 bases. The V segment lost 7 bases and the J segment 5 bases; nucleotides outside the gene matches: 5. Germline V gene data show CDR1 as MNHNY and CDR2 as SVGAGI (reference sequence). The CDR3 contains 13 residues. The CDR3 DNA is TGTGCCAGCACCCAGGGGACAGGGGACGAGCAGTACTTC. Encoded protein: CASTQGTGDEQYF.

This clone came up once. V is TRBV2 and J is TRBJ1-2; possible D gene TRBD1, 5 bases. Germline CDR1 reads SNHLY; CDR2 reads FYNNEI. V was trimmed by 6 bases and J by 8 bases, leaving 22 bases between them. The CDR3 spans 15 residues. In DNA form, the CDR3 reads TGTGCCAGCAGGGCCGAAGCGGGCAGGGAGGGCGGCTACACCTTC. This sequence encodes CASRAEAGREGGYTF.

The chain is built from TRBV14 and TRBJ2-1; 8 nucleotides align to TRBD2. This CDR3 has 15 amino acids. The germline V gene encodes CDR1 SGHDN and CDR2 FVKESK. The ends lost 0 bases at V and 5 bases at J; junction bases unmatched: 3. Here the CDR3 DNA reads TGTGCCAGCAGCCAAGAACTAGCGGCTAACAATGAGCAGTTCTTC. This encodes CASSQELAANNEQFF. The complete variable domain, with remaining parts taken from reference TRBV14 and TRBJ2-1, reads EAGVTQFPSHSVIEKGQTVTLRCDPISGHDNLYWYRRVMGKEIKFLLHFVKESKQDESGMPNNRFLAERTGGTYSTLKVQPAELEDSGVYFCASSQELAANNEQFFGPGTRLTVL.

Only a few counts were recorded for this clone. The chain couples TRBV27 to TRBJ1-2; D uncertain. Trimming took 4 bases from V and 4 from J, leaving 19 bases between them. This CDR3 spans 16 amino acids. Looked up from germline, CDR1 is MNHEY and CDR2 is SMNVEV (reference sequence). The CDR3 region has the DNA TGTGCCAGCAGTTCGGGGTCCGGGAAAGGCGGCTATGGCTACACCTTC. Protein sequence: CASSSGSGKGGYGYTF.

This sequence joins TRBV4-3 and TRBJ2-7; perhaps TRBD2 as D (6 bases). Germline lookup yields CDR1 LGHNA and CDR2 YSLEER. V lost 0 bases, J lost 2 bases, and 11 bases lay in between. This CDR3 comprises 15 residues. CDR3 DNA: TGCGCCAGCAGCCAAGATAACCCTAGCGCCTACGAGCAGTACTTC. Its translation: CASSQDNPSAYEQYF.

The gene calls are TRBV4-2 and TRBJ2-2; 7 bases map to TRBD2. The V segment lost 5 bases and the J segment 6 bases; nucleotides outside the gene matches: 15. This CDR3 is built from 17 residues. The germline V gene encodes CDR1 LGHNA and CDR2 YNFKEQ. CDR3 sequence reads: CASSGGGKAGVAGELFF. In nucleotides, the CDR3 is TGTGCCAGCAGCGGCGGGGGAAAGGCGGGAGTAGCCGGGGAGCTGTTTTTT.